This is a list of T cell receptor beta chains from one sample in a study of blood T cell repertoires in COVID-19. Clones were sequenced by immunoSEQ multiplex PCR, and TCRdb holds only the in-frame ones, with some missing. Among 150,000 to 200,000 clones, 86% were seen once, and the ten largest hold roughly 7%. Sequencing input: peripheral blood. All receptors come from an elderly woman in a cohort sampled during active or convalescent COVID-19. The CDR3 runs from the conserved cysteine through the conserved F or W. D genes are given only for firm matches. Size tells how often a clone was seen (once, few, many) or the class of an expanded clone, and some rows leave it out.

v_call	j_call	d_call	clone_size	cdr3_nt	cdr3_aa
TRBV30	TRBJ2-6	-	once	TGTGCCTGGAGCGCAGGGGGGGCCAACGTCCTGACTTTC	CAWSAGGANVLTF
TRBV11-2	TRBJ2-3	TRBD2	once	TGTGCCAGCAGCCCGGGACTAGGCCCTTCAGATACGCAGTATTTT	CASSPGLGPSDTQYF
TRBV7-9	TRBJ1-4	-	-	TGTGCCAGCAGCTTAGGATCTGGTCTGAGGGATGAAAAACTGTTTTTT	CASSLGSGLRDEKLFF
TRBV19	TRBJ1-1	TRBD1	-	TGTGCCAGTAGTACCCGGACAGGGGGCTTGACTGAAGCTTTCTTT	CASSTRTGGLTEAFF
TRBV18	TRBJ1-3	-	-	TGTGCCAGCTCACAGTCGGGTGGTCTGAGCTCTGGAAACACCATATATTTT	CASSQSGGLSSGNTIYF
TRBV18	TRBJ1-5	TRBD1	-	TGTGCCAGCTCAGCCGCCGGGACAGGGGGCAGGCAGCCCCAGCATTTT	CASSAAGTGGRQPQHF
TRBV2	TRBJ1-2	TRBD1	-	TGTGCCAGCACCCCAAGGACAGGGGGTCATGGCTACACCTTC	CASTPRTGGHGYTF
TRBV6-6	TRBJ2-1	-	-	TGTGCCAGCAGTTACCCCCCCGGTCAGGACAATGAGCAGTTCTTC	CASSYPPGQDNEQFF
TRBV15	TRBJ1-4	-	once	TGTGCCACCAGCAGATACCGGCAGCTCCGAGGGCTGTTTTTT	CATSRYRQLRGLFF
TRBV7-2	TRBJ1-1	-	-	TGTGCCAGCAGTCCCGACCGACACCGCGTTGAAGCTTTCTTT	CASSPDRHRVEAFF
TRBV5-1	TRBJ2-2	-	-	TGCGCCAGCAGTTTCGAGGGTGTCGGGGAGCTGTTTTTT	CASSFEGVGELFF
TRBV27	TRBJ2-4	TRBD2	-	TGTGCCAGCAGCCCGGGGGGGGTAACCAAAAACATTCAGTACTTC	CASSPGGVTKNIQYF
TRBV4-3	TRBJ2-7	TRBD1	-	TGCGCCAGCAGCCAAGAAGGGACAGGGGATTACGAGCAGTACTTC	CASSQEGTGDYEQYF
TRBV9	TRBJ2-2	-	-	TGTGCCAGCAGCGTAGGGGCCAGCGGGATCAGGGGCGGGGAGCTGTTTTTT	CASSVGASGIRGGELFF
TRBV4-1	TRBJ2-1	-	once	TGCGCCAGCAGCCAAGATGGGTTCCTAGCCGGGGACAATGAGCAGTTCTTC	CASSQDGFLAGDNEQFF
TRBV12-5	TRBJ1-2	-	few	TGTGCTAGTGGTTTGGGACGGATGGGTAACAACAGATATGGCTACACCTTC	CASGLGRMGNNRYGYTF
TRBV6-5	TRBJ1-1	-	few	TGTGCCAGCAGTTTGGTTAACACGAACACTGAAGCTTTCTTT	CASSLVNTNTEAFF
TRBV6-5	TRBJ1-2	TRBD1	-	TGTGCCAGCAGTACTCGGCGGGACAGACTCTATGGCTACACCTTC	CASSTRRDRLYGYTF
TRBV7-2	TRBJ2-1	TRBD2	-	TGTGCCAGCAGTCCCGGACTAGCGGGGAGCGATGAGCAGTTCTTC	CASSPGLAGSDEQFF
TRBV15	TRBJ2-7	TRBD2	-	TGTGCCACCAGCAGAGATCGGGGGACTAGCTCCGTCGAGCAGTACTTC	CATSRDRGTSSVEQYF
TRBV5-8	TRBJ2-5	-	-	TGTGCCAGCAGCTTGGACTCCAAGTACCAAGAGACCCAGTACTTC	CASSLDSKYQETQYF
TRBV18	TRBJ2-4	TRBD2	-	TGTGCCAGCTCATCGACCTCACCGGGGGGATTAGCCAAAAACATTCAGTACTTC	CASSSTSPGGLAKNIQYF
TRBV5-1	TRBJ2-5	-	-	TGCGCCAGCAGCTCTTACTCGCGCCAAGAGACCCAGTACTTC	CASSSYSRQETQYF
TRBV7-9	TRBJ2-1	-	-	TGTGCCAGCAGCCGACTTAATGAGCAGTTCTTC	CASSRLNEQFF
TRBV21-1	TRBJ1-1	-	-	TGTGCCAGCAGCCCTTACCAAAGGGACAGGGGAGCTTTCTTT	CASSPYQRDRGAFF
TRBV3-1/TRBV3-2	TRBJ2-5	TRBD2	-	TGTGCCAGCAGCCATAGCGGGAGGCGAGAGACCCAGTACTTC	CASSHSGRRETQYF
TRBV1	TRBJ2-1	-	-	TGCACCAGCAGCCAAGATACCCGGGGGGGGACCTACAATGAGCAGTTCTTC	CTSSQDTRGGTYNEQFF
TRBV6-2/TRBV6-3	TRBJ2-1	TRBD1	-	TGTGCCAGCAGTTATAACAGGGGGCTGGTAAATGAGCAGTTCTTC	CASSYNRGLVNEQFF
TRBV5-1	TRBJ1-1	-	-	TGCGCCAGCAGCGAGACCTTTGGACATTATGAAGCTTTCTTT	CASSETFGHYEAFF
TRBV14	TRBJ1-6	TRBD1	-	TGTGCCAGCAGCACCTACGACAGGGCGTCCCTCCACTTT	CASSTYDRASLHF
TRBV9	TRBJ1-1	TRBD1	once	TGTGCCAGCAGCCCCGTGACAGGGTGGGACACTGAAGCTTTCTTT	CASSPVTGWDTEAFF
TRBV5-4	TRBJ2-1	TRBD2	-	TGTGCCAGCAGCACCCGGGGGGGCTACAATGAGCAGTTCTTC	CASSTRGGYNEQFF
TRBV24-1	TRBJ2-2	TRBD2	-	TGTGCCACCAGTGGGCCAGACAGCCAGCGGGGCGGGGAGCTGTTTTTT	CATSGPDSQRGGELFF
TRBV2	TRBJ2-5	-	-	TGTGCCAGCACCATCGACACTACCGGGGGAGAGACCCAGTACTTC	CASTIDTTGGETQYF
TRBV4-3	TRBJ2-3	TRBD2	-	TGCGCCAGCAGCCAGGGAGCGGGGGGGCCCGCAGATACGCAGTATTTT	CASSQGAGGPADTQYF
TRBV7-9	TRBJ1-2	-	-	TGTGCCAGCAGCTTGGCCCCAGGGGCGCGAGGATATGGCTACACCTTC	CASSLAPGARGYGYTF
TRBV4-2	TRBJ1-3	-	-	TGTGCCAGCAGCCTTGAGGGTTCGAGGAATTGGAACACCATATATTTT	CASSLEGSRNWNTIYF
TRBV10-1	TRBJ2-1	TRBD1	few	TGCGCCAGCAGCCCTCCGGGACAGGGAAACAATGAGCAGTTCTTC	CASSPPGQGNNEQFF
TRBV29-1	TRBJ2-6	TRBD1	-	TGCAGCGTCGCCGGGACAGGGCACTCTGGGGCCAACGTCCTGACTTTC	CSVAGTGHSGANVLTF
TRBV9	TRBJ2-1	-	-	TGTGCCAGCAGCGCCGGGACAACCTTTTCCCTGCTCAATAATGAGCAGTTCTTC	CASSAGTTFSLLNNEQFF
TRBV29-1	TRBJ1-5	TRBD1	-	TGCAGCGAAAAGACAGGGGGCTGGAATCAGCCCCAGCATTTT	CSEKTGGWNQPQHF
TRBV5-4	TRBJ2-1	-	once	TGTGCCAGCAGTCCCCCTGGCCCCCATGAGCAGTTCTTC	CASSPPGPHEQFF
TRBV7-2	TRBJ1-5	TRBD1	-	TGTGCCAGCAGCCAACGGACAGGGGAGCAGCCCCAGCATTTT	CASSQRTGEQPQHF
TRBV7-6	TRBJ1-2	-	-	TGTGCCCTCGAGGCACACCAAACGAACTATGGCTACACCTTC	CALEAHQTNYGYTF
TRBV9	TRBJ2-6	-	-	TGTGCCAGCAGCGTTATGTTCCCTGGGGCCAACGTCCTGACTTTC	CASSVMFPGANVLTF
TRBV18	TRBJ1-6	-	-	TGTGCCAGCTCACCATACACTAACAATTCACCCCTCCACTTT	CASSPYTNNSPLHF
TRBV7-2	TRBJ1-5	TRBD1	-	TGTGCCAGCAGCTTCACAGGGGGCCTCAATCAGCCCCAGCATTTT	CASSFTGGLNQPQHF
TRBV30	TRBJ1-1	-	-	TGTGCCTGGAGCCGGACTTATGAAGCTTTCTTT	CAWSRTYEAFF
TRBV5-6	TRBJ2-3	-	-	TGTGCCAGCAGTCAAAAACAGGCATTCTCGGATACGCAGTATTTT	CASSQKQAFSDTQYF
TRBV27	TRBJ1-2	TRBD1	-	TGTGCCAGCAGTCCCCGGACAGGGGCGTATGGCTACACCTTC	CASSPRTGAYGYTF
TRBV5-1	TRBJ2-1	-	-	TGCGCCACCCATTCCGGACAGAATAATAATGAGCAGTTCTTC	CATHSGQNNNEQFF
TRBV18	TRBJ2-1	TRBD2	once	TGTGCCAGCTCACCCCGGACTAGTGACAATGAGCAGTTCTTC	CASSPRTSDNEQFF
TRBV2	TRBJ2-6	TRBD1	-	TGTGCCAGCAGCGGACAGGGGAAGAACACTGAGATTTCTGGGGCCAACGTCCTGACTTTC	CASSGQGKNTEISGANVLTF
TRBV21-1	TRBJ1-5	-	-	TGTGCCAGCAGCAACCGGGACTCCTATTTCAATCAGCCCCAGCATTTT	CASSNRDSYFNQPQHF
TRBV4-1	TRBJ2-7	TRBD1	-	TGCGCCAGCAGCCACACCGGGGACAGTGCTTTCGAGCAGTACTTC	CASSHTGDSAFEQYF
TRBV14	TRBJ1-1	TRBD1	-	TGTGCCAGCAGCCCGGACAGGTCAAACACTGAAGCTTTCTTT	CASSPDRSNTEAFF
TRBV4-2	TRBJ2-3	TRBD2	once	TGTGCCAGCAGCCAAGCGGGACTAGCTAGCACAGATACGCAGTATTTT	CASSQAGLASTDTQYF
TRBV5-4	TRBJ2-5	TRBD1	-	TGTGCCAGCAGCTTCCCCACAGGGGGCCACGGAGAGACCCAGTACTTC	CASSFPTGGHGETQYF
TRBV28	TRBJ1-2	-	-	TGTGCCAGCAGCAAACAGGGTTTAAGCTATGGCTACACCTTC	CASSKQGLSYGYTF